The 23 T cell receptor beta chains reported below all come from one sample, sequenced in a study of T cells in Graves' hyperthyroidism and ophthalmopathy. RNA transcripts yielded amplified TCR beta CDR3 regions. The HTBI set primed first-round TCR CDR3 RT-PCR. From the multiplex PCR reads, TCRdb called clonotypes with MiXCR, one entry per CDR3 protein. The table shows about 400,000 distinct CDR3 sequences, with about 14% occurring only once. Sample: blood. The receptors here all came from a man aged 50-60 years with Graves' ophthalmopathy.

On this clonotype itself: This may stem from a read error, because a much larger clone lies one nucleotide away. V is TRBV28 and J is TRBJ1-2; D is unresolved. The germline V gene encodes CDR1 MDHEN and CDR2 SYDVKM. Trimming left V 3 bases short and J 4 bases short, with 15 bases between. The CDR3 runs 15 residues. Written as DNA, the CDR3 is TGTGCCAGCAGTTTGTCCTTCAGTAGGGCCTATGGCTACACCTTC. This sequence encodes CASSLSFSRAYGYTF.

The genes are TRBV6-1 and TRBJ2-7; weak D call: TRBD2 (6 bases). Trimming stripped 10 bases from V and 1 base from J, with 11 bases between. CDR3 length equals 12 residues. Germline CDR1 and CDR2: MNHNS and SASEGT. CDR3 amino acids: CAITGVSYEQYF. The DNA for the CDR3 is TGTGCCATTACGGGAGTGTCCTACGAGCAGTACTTC.

Concerning this clonotype itself: The junction departs from the called germline gene at one end, perhaps through a read error. The gene calls are TRBV6-4 and TRBJ2-2; D remains ambiguous. The CDR3 contains 15 residues. Germline values: CDR1 MRHNA, CDR2 SNTAGT. The CDR3 DNA reads TGTGCCAGCAGTTACTCGTCGGTGAACACCGGGGAGCTGTTTTTT. The encoded protein is CASSYSSVNTGELFF.

The chain couples TRBV6-1 to TRBJ1-3, with 9 nucleotides matching TRBD1. V lost 6 bases, J lost 0 bases, and 3 bases stayed unmatched. CDR3 length equals 15 residues. In germline, CDR1 is MNHNS, CDR2 SASEGT. CDR3 nucleotides: TGTGCCAGCAGATTGGACAGGGGCTCTGGAAACACCATATATTTT. Its translation: CASRLDRGSGNTIYF.

This clonotype was counted only a few times. The chain has TRBV29-1 and TRBJ2-7; 9 positions match TRBD2. Trimming cost V 4 bases and J 3 bases; bases outside gene matches: 7. This CDR3 spans 14 amino acids. Germline V gene sequence: CDR1 SQVTM, CDR2 ANQGSEA. This CDR3 is CSVAWREGFYEQYF. The CDR3 DNA is TGCAGCGTTGCTTGGCGGGAGGGATTCTACGAGCAGTACTTC.

This clonotype turned up a few times. The chain has TRBV9 and TRBJ1-2; D is ambiguous. Germline V gene sequence: CDR1 SGDLS, CDR2 YYNGEE. V gave up 0 bases and J gave up 5 bases, with 17 bases separating them. This CDR3 is 16 amino acids long. The CDR3 sequence is CASSVDSRAERYGYTF. The CDR3 DNA reads as TGTGCCAGCAGCGTAGATAGTAGGGCCGAGCGGTATGGCTACACCTTC.

This clonotype was observed a handful of times. The V and J genes are TRBV7-9 and TRBJ1-1, with D perhaps TRBD1 (5 bases). The CDR3 loop spans 16 amino acids. V shed 7 bases and J shed 3 bases, with 21 bases lying between them. Germline CDR1 is SEHNR and CDR2 is FQNEAQ (reference sequence). The CDR3 spells CASIQSGRGPDTEAFF. CDR3 nucleotide sequence: TGTGCCAGCATCCAGAGCGGGAGGGGACCGGACACTGAAGCTTTCTTT.

This clonotype has a count of ten or more. V usage is TRBV29-1 and J usage is TRBJ2-1; D is undetermined. The CDR3 runs to 15 residues. CDR1 is SQVTM, CDR2 ANQGSEA, per germline. V was shortened by 4 bases and J by 2 bases, with 15 bases between the two germline ends. This CDR3 is CSVVSALKAYNEQFF. CDR3 DNA sequence: TGCAGCGTTGTGAGTGCGCTTAAGGCCTACAATGAGCAGTTCTTC.

This clonotype showed up many times. The chain joins TRBV5-1 to TRBJ1-1; 9 positions match TRBD1. Germline V gene sequence: CDR1 SGHRS, CDR2 YFSETQ. This CDR3 is built from 16 residues. Losses at the gene ends were 3 bases for V and 4 bases for J; bases not matched to a gene: 10. DNA of the CDR3: TGCGCCAGCAGCTCCCAAACAGGGGGCGCCGGCACTGAAGCTTTCTTT. It specifies CASSSQTGGAGTEAFF.

At least ten counts were recorded for this clonotype. The chain combines TRBV7-9 with TRBJ2-5; 7 nucleotides align to TRBD2. Germline loops: CDR1 SEHNR, CDR2 FQNEAQ (reference sequence). V trimming: 0 bases; J trimming: 4 bases; junction bases outside the gene matches: 2. This CDR3 has 14 amino acids. The CDR3 is CASSLAASGETQYF. The CDR3 DNA sequence: TGTGCCAGCAGCTTAGCGGCTAGCGGAGAGACCCAGTACTTC.

With respect to this clonotype: Germline and junction disagree at one end, which may indicate a read error. The chain couples TRBV7-7 to TRBJ2-5; 10 bases are a match to TRBD1. The CDR3 totals 15 residues. Germline V gene lookup returns CDR1 SSHAT and CDR2 FNYEAQ (reference sequence). Written as DNA, the CDR3 is TGTGCTAGCAGCCGGGACAGGGGTGTCCAAGAGACCCAGTACTTC. Its protein is CASSRDRGVQETQYF. The full variable domain, with the rest looked up from reference TRBV7-7 and TRBJ2-5, is GAGVSQSPRYKVTKRGQDVTLRCDPISSHATLYWYQQALGQGPEFLTYFNYEAQPDKSGLPSDRFSAERPEGSISTLTIQRTEQRDSAMYRCASSRDRGVQETQYFGPGTRLLVL.

J is TRBJ2-7 and V is TRBV14; D possibly corresponds to TRBD1 (5 bases). The CDR3 length is 13 residues. CDR1 is SGHDN, CDR2 FVKESK, per germline. Between the trimmed V and J ends, which lost 0 bases and 7 bases, there was a span of 10 bases. CDR3 sequence: CASSQEPGPEQYF. DNA for the CDR3: TGTGCCAGCAGCCAAGAACCAGGGCCGGAGCAGTACTTC.

This clonotype was seen only a few times. A much larger clone lies one base from this, so it may be a read error. The CDR3 sequence is CGAADQGMGGYTF. CDR3 nucleotide sequence: TGCGGTGCGGCCGACCAGGGGATGGGCGGCTACACCTTC. The V call is TRBV20-1, the J call TRBJ1-2, with D possibly TRBD1 on 6 matching bases. This CDR3 comprises 13 residues. CDR1 DFQATT and CDR2 SNEGSKA come from the germline V gene (reference sequence).

The chain recombines TRBV19 with TRBJ1-5; the match to TRBD1 covers 8 bases. The CDR3 loop spans 15 amino acids. Losses at the gene ends were 10 bases for V and 0 bases for J; bases not matched to a gene: 8. Germline assignment: CDR1 LNHDA and CDR2 SQIVND (reference sequence). Here the CDR3 DNA reads TGTGCCACCCGGGACAGGAGCTATAGCAATCAGCCCCAGCATTTT. Its translation is CATRDRSYSNQPQHF.

This clonotype was seen at least ten times. The chain combines TRBV6-2 or TRBV6-3 with TRBJ1-1; D might be TRBD1 (5 bases). Trimming stripped 5 bases from V and 1 base from J, with 8 bases between. CDR1 and CDR2 from the germline V gene are MNHEY and SVGEGT. This CDR3 has 13 residues. CDR3: CASSRGRNTEAFF. CDR3 DNA: TGTGCCAGCAGTCGGGGACGGAACACTGAAGCTTTCTTT.

This chain links TRBV3-1 with TRBJ1-2; no definite D call. The V gene's germline CDR1 is LGHDT and CDR2 YNNKEL (reference sequence). V was clipped by 4 bases and J by 6 bases, with 18 bases between them. This CDR3 comprises 15 residues. The CDR3 region has the DNA TGTGCCAGCAGCCCCGACCTACTGGAAATTAATGGCTACACCTTC. Encoded protein: CASSPDLLEINGYTF.

The J gene is TRBJ1-1, the V gene TRBV19; 11 bases agree with TRBD1. Looked up from germline, CDR1 is LNHDA and CDR2 is SQIVND (reference sequence). The CDR3 consists of 16 residues. After removal of 4 bases from V and 4 bases from J, the junction contained 8 bases not matched to a gene. The CDR3 region is CASSTRTGGSVTEAFF. The CDR3 DNA reads as TGTGCCAGTAGTACCAGGACAGGGGGCTCGGTCACTGAAGCTTTCTTT.

For this clonotype: Since a much larger clone is just one base distant, this may be a read error. Since the CDR3 does not end with the conserved phenylalanine or tryptophan, this likely comes from a read error. J is TRBJ2-3 and V is TRBV20-1; no definite D call. The germline CDR1 and CDR2 sequences are DFQATT and SNEGSKA (reference sequence). This CDR3 comprises 14 residues. Trimming left V 1 base short and J 0 bases short, with 8 bases between. As DNA, the CDR3 is TGCAGTGCTAGAGTAGACACTAGCACAGATACGCAGTATTCT. Translated: CSARVDTSTDTQYS.

The rearrangement links TRBV20-1 to TRBJ2-3; 11 positions agree with TRBD2. The CDR3 spans 20 residues. From germline, CDR1 is DFQATT and CDR2 SNEGSKA (reference sequence). Losses at the gene ends were 3 bases for V and 3 bases for J; bases not matched to a gene: 20. The chain's CDR3 is CSASLGQSSGRLLGTDTQYF. Written as DNA, the CDR3 is TGCAGTGCTAGCCTGGGACAGTCTAGCGGGAGGCTGCTGGGGACAGATACGCAGTATTTT.

This clonotype has a handful of counts. The chain joins TRBV7-9 to TRBJ2-1; D ambiguous. V gave up 5 bases and J gave up 7 bases, with 15 bases separating them. The CDR3 is 14 amino acids. CDR1 and CDR2 (germline): SEHNR, FQNEAQ (reference sequence). The DNA for the CDR3 is TGTGCCAGCAGCCCTTTGAATAGGTGGAATGAGCAGTTCTTC. It encodes CASSPLNRWNEQFF. The full variable domain, in which reference TRBV7-9 and TRBJ2-1 provide the parts outside the CDR3, is DTGVSQNPRHKITKRGQNVTFRCDPISEHNRLYWYRQTLGQGPEFLTYFQNEAQLEKSRLLSDRFSAERPKGSFSTLEIQRTEQGDSAMYLCASSPLNRWNEQFFGPGTRLTVL.

This clonotype has ten or more counts. The chain uses TRBV3-1 and TRBJ2-3; 9 positions match TRBD1. The CDR3 is made up of 16 amino acids. Germline V gene sequence: CDR1 LGHDT, CDR2 YNNKEL (reference sequence). V shed 4 bases, J shed 2 bases, and the junction held 7 bases outside the gene matches. CDR3 region: CASSRSGTGPTDTQYF. DNA for the CDR3: TGTGCCAGCAGCCGCAGCGGGACAGGGCCCACAGATACGCAGTATTTT.

This clonotype was seen ten or more times. The chain links TRBV27 to TRBJ1-1; tentative D call: TRBD1 (5 bases). Germline V gene sequence: CDR1 MNHEY, CDR2 SMNVEV (reference sequence). The CDR3 consists of 14 residues. The ends were cut back, 3 bases at V and 5 bases at J, with 13 bases in the middle. This chain's CDR3 is CASSFMQEGTEAFF. In nucleotides, the CDR3 is TGTGCCAGCAGTTTCATGCAGGAGGGGACTGAAGCTTTCTTT.

This clonotype has ten or more counts. The J gene is TRBJ2-7, the V gene TRBV12-3 or TRBV12-4, with TRBD2 matching over 11 bases. The V segment lost 4 bases and the J segment 5 bases; nucleotides outside the gene matches: 7. This CDR3 has 15 residues. This CDR3 is CASSSQLAGANEQYF. CDR3 DNA: TGTGCCAGCAGTTCACAACTAGCGGGAGCCAACGAGCAGTACTTC.